This entry concerns a single TCR beta chain. The data were obtained in a study of control samples from healthy donors and cancer patients. Libraries were prepared by immunoSEQ multiplex PCR; TCRdb keeps only in-frame clonotypes and omits some of them. The data hold roughly 32,000 clones, with 86% observed a single time. This TCR came from a woman in her thirties or forties with lung cancer. Input material: PBMCs.

The CDR3 DNA reads as TGTGCCTCCAGGGGAGCTGGCTACGAGCAGTACTTC. Protein product: CASRGAGYEQYF. This chain connects TRBV30 to TRBJ2-7; D might be TRBD1 (6 bases). CDR3 length equals 12 residues. With 7 bases removed from V and 3 bases from J, the gap between germline ends came to 13 bases. Per the germline V gene, CDR1 is GTSNPN and CDR2 is SVGIG (reference sequence). The variable domain in full, completed from reference TRBV30 and TRBJ2-7, reads SQTIHQWPATLVQPVGSPLSLECTVEGTSNPNLYWYRQAAGRGLQLLFYSVGIGQISSEVPQNLSASRPQDRQFILSSKKLLLSDSGFYLCASRGAGYEQYFGPGTRLTVT.